Listed here are 9 T cell receptor beta chains from one sample, sequenced in a study of radiation and T cells in renal cell carcinoma. Data came from immunoSEQ multiplex PCR; TCRdb stores just in-frame clones and leaves some out. The repertoire has 110,000 to 150,000 clones, 83% of them found once; the top ten carry around 25%. The time point denotes: baseline pretreatment blood. Treatment meaning: 15 Gy SBRT to primary tumor, nephrectomy 4 weeks later. The material was blood, obtained from a patient whose treatment included radiotherapy and nephrectomy. Receptors originate from a woman in her 50s with renal cell carcinoma.

The chain joins TRBV5-1 to TRBJ2-3; 8 bases match TRBD1. Germline V gives CDR1 SGHRS, CDR2 YFSETQ. The CDR3 is 16 amino acids. The trim removed 4 bases at V and 5 bases at J, leaving 12 bases unmatched. CDR3 in DNA: TGCGCCAGCAGCGCGACAGGGGTTCAAAGTGGAGATACGCAGTATTTT. Encoded protein: CASSATGVQSGDTQYF.

The chain is built from TRBV9 and TRBJ2-3; 7 bases map to TRBD2. The CDR3 sequence is 13 residues long. Losses at the gene ends were 3 bases for V and 6 bases for J; bases not matched to a gene: 4. Germline values: CDR1 SGDLS, CDR2 YYNGEE. The DNA of the CDR3 is TGTGCCAGCAGCGGCGGGAGTACTGATACGCAGTATTTT. It encodes CASSGGSTDTQYF.

This chain joins TRBV7-2 and TRBJ1-5; a weak D match, TRBD1 (6 bases). V dropped 5 bases and J dropped 0 bases, with 11 bases sitting between them. The CDR3 loop spans 15 amino acids. Per germline, CDR1 SGHTA and CDR2 FQGNSA. The CDR3 loop is CASSTGTLSNQPQHF. CDR3 bases: TGTGCCAGCAGCACCGGGACACTTAGCAATCAGCCCCAGCATTTT.

CDR3 sequence (DNA): TGTGCCAGCAGCGTATATCCGGGAAACACCGGGGAGCTGTTTTTT. It codes for CASSVYPGNTGELFF. The gene calls are TRBV9 and TRBJ2-2; D is possibly TRBD2 (5 bases). CDR3 length equals 15 residues. Germline-derived CDR1 and CDR2 are SGDLS and YYNGEE. Trimming removed 1 base at V and 2 bases at J, with 9 bases between.

The chain uses TRBV5-6 and TRBJ1-2; D perhaps matches TRBD1 (5 bases). Per germline, CDR1 SGHDT and CDR2 YYEEEE. CDR3 length: 14 amino acids. With 4 bases removed from V and 8 bases from J, the gap between germline ends came to 18 bases. CDR3 in DNA: TGTGCCAGCAGCATTCCGGGGCTATCGGGGGGCTACACCTTC. Translating gives CASSIPGLSGGYTF.

This rearrangement joins TRBV28 to TRBJ1-4; D is unclear. V lost 6 bases to trimming and J lost 4 bases, with 9 bases between them. CDR3 length: 13 amino acids. The germline gives CDR1 MDHEN, CDR2 SYDVKM. The CDR3 DNA reads TGTGCCAGCAGGAGACCGATTAATGAAAAACTGTTTTTT. Residues: CASRRPINEKLFF.

This chain connects TRBV5-6 to TRBJ2-3; D unresolved. Trimming pared 3 bases from V and 3 bases from J, leaving 8 bases between. The germline V gene has CDR1 SGHDT and CDR2 YYEEEE. The CDR3 has 13 amino acids. CDR3 amino acids: CASSSLMTDTQYF. Here the CDR3 DNA reads TGTGCCAGCAGCTCCTTAATGACAGATACGCAGTATTTT.

The chain carries TRBV28 and TRBJ2-7; no definite D call. V dropped 5 bases and J dropped 4 bases, with 12 bases sitting between them. The CDR3 has 13 amino acids. In germline, CDR1 is MDHEN, CDR2 SYDVKM. In DNA form, the CDR3 reads TGTGCCAGCAGTCCCACCCTTCATTACGAGCAGTACTTC. Translation gives CASSPTLHYEQYF.

A few counts support this clone. This chain connects TRBV13 to TRBJ2-7, with D possibly called TRBD1 or TRBD2 (5 bases each). The CDR3 consists of 14 residues. CDR1 PRHDT and CDR2 FYEKMQ come from the germline V gene (reference sequence). Trimming took off 1 base at V and 7 bases at J, with 14 bases between the two ends. CDR3 DNA sequence: TGTGCCAGCAGCTTAGAGGGACGGAACACGGAGCAGTACTTC. This translates into CASSLEGRNTEQYF.